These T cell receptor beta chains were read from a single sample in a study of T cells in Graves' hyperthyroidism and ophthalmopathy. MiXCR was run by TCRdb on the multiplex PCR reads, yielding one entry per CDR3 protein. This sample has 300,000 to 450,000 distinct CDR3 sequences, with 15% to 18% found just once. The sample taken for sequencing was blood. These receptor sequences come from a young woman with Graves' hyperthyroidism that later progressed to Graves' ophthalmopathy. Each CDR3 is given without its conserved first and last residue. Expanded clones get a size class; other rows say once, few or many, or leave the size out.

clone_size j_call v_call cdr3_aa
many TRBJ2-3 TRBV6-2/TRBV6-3 ASESGGTDTQY
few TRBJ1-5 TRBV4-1 ASSPAGQLNSNQPQH
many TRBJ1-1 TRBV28 ASSLWDGVNTEAF
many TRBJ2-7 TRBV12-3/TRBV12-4 ASSLTSARLYEQY
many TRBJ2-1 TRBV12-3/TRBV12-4 ASTRGEGSYNEQF
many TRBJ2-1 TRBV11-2 ASSLSSNEQF
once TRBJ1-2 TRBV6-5 ASSYGDTYGYT
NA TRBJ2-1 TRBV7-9 ATNPWRQESYNEQF
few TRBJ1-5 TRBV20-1 SAPSPGLVNQPQH
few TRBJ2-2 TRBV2 ASSDQGLRVTGELF
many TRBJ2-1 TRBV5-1 ASSLGTGGSLSSYNEQF
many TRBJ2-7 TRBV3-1 ASSLGTAYYEQY
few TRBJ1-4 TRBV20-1 SARDPGGGQKLF
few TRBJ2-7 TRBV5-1 ASSLGGTAAYEQY
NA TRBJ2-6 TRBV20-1 SAIPGQGADGANVLT
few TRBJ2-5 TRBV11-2 ASSLVTGGGQETQY
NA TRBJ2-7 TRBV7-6 ASSPHTGQGASYEQY
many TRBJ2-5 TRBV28 ASSRAPRTQY
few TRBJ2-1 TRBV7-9 ASSLDQGSYNEQF
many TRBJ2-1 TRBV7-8 ASRTGYNEQF
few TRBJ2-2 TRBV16 ASSQSPWEHTGELF
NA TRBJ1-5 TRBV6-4 ASRIRRPQH
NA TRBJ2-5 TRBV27 ASSVGTGETQY
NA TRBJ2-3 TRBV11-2 ASRTSGRAGDTQY
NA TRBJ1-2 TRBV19 ASSTQGSHAYGYT
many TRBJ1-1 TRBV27 ASSLSKGGGNTEAF
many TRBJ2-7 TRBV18 ASSPGGGANYEQY
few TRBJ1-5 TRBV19 ASSTTVDQPQH
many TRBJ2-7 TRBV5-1 ASSYTSGTIYEQY
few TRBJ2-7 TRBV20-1 SAREGGSGIPEQY
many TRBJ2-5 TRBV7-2 ASSPGTSEETQY
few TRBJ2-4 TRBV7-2 ASSFGGGIAPKNIQY
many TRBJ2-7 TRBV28 ASSPTALGRSYEQY
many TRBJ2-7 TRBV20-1 SARAGMTYEQY
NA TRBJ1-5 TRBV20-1 SALGQGGGQPQH
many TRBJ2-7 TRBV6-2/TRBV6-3 ASSYRDRVYEQY